This entry lists 29 T cell receptor beta chains sequenced from one sample in a study of blood T cells in healthy people across ages. The use of a sample-barcoded 5' primer and a J-beta primer mix characterized a second PCR of 7 to 11 cycles. TCRdb passed the 5' RACE reads through MiXCR, listing each CDR3 protein once. The sample holds over a million distinct CDR3 sequences; roughly 40% are singletons and the top ten take under 8%. Material: blood. These receptors all stem from a woman aged 18-29 years in good health.

CDR3 sequence (DNA): TGTGCCAGCAGCCCGGACGGTTACTCCTACGAGCAGTACTTC. Its protein product is CASSPDGYSYEQYF. V is TRBV3-1 and J is TRBJ2-7, with D uncertain. CDR3 length: 14 amino acids. CDR1 is LGHDT and CDR2 is YNNKEL in the germline V gene (reference sequence). V was clipped by 4 bases and J by 0 bases, with 10 bases between them.

In this sample, this clonotype turned up a few times. The chain carries TRBV3-1 and TRBJ1-2; D call uncertain. CDR1 is LGHDT, CDR2 YNNKEL, per germline (reference sequence). The CDR3 covers 13 residues. V dropped 0 bases and J dropped 8 bases, with 10 bases sitting between them. The CDR3 DNA follows: TGTGCCAGCAGCCAAGATCACGCTCCCGGCTACACCTTC. It encodes CASSQDHAPGYTF.

J is TRBJ1-4 and V is TRBV5-8; the match to TRBD1 covers 10 bases. In germline, CDR1 is SGHTS, CDR2 YDEGEE. V shed 5 bases, J shed 8 bases, and the junction held 6 bases outside the gene matches. CDR3 size: 14 residues. The CDR3 DNA reads TGTGCCAGCAGACCGGGACAGGGGACGGAAAAACTGTTTTTT. It is translated as CASRPGQGTEKLFF.

This sequence joins TRBV27 and TRBJ1-1, with D possibly TRBD1 on 6 matching bases. The V and J ends lost 7 bases and 0 bases respectively, with 9 bases between them. Germline loops: CDR1 MNHEY, CDR2 SMNVEV (reference sequence). The CDR3 is 13 residues long. The CDR3 sequence is CASNDRLNTEAFF. The CDR3 nucleotides are TGTGCCAGCAACGACAGGTTGAACACTGAAGCTTTCTTT.

This clonotype has a handful of counts. CDR3 loop: CASGPGQPNTEAFF. The CDR3 coding sequence is TGTGCTAGTGGACCAGGACAGCCGAACACTGAAGCTTTCTTT. The rearrangement links TRBV12-5 to TRBJ1-1; perhaps TRBD1 as D (6 bases). V shed 6 bases and J shed 1 base, with 12 bases lying between them. The germline gives CDR1 LGHNT, CDR2 FRNRAP. CDR3 length equals 14 residues.

V is TRBV20-1 and J is TRBJ1-5, with D maybe TRBD1 (6 bases). This CDR3 has 14 residues. CDR1 DFQATT and CDR2 SNEGSKA come from the germline V gene (reference sequence). V dropped 6 bases and J dropped 1 base, with 13 bases sitting between them. CDR3 amino acids: CSAKDSSSNQPQHF. CDR3 bases: TGCAGTGCAAAGGACAGCTCGAGCAATCAGCCCCAGCATTTT.

Concerning this clonotype: At one of its ends the junction is not consistent with the germline gene, which may arise from a read error. The rearrangement uses TRBV6-5 and TRBJ1-5; possible D gene TRBD1, 5 bases. CDR1 and CDR2 from the germline V gene are MNHEY and SVGAGI. The CDR3 sequence is 15 residues long. The CDR3 here is CAISYSREGNQPQHF. DNA for the CDR3: TGTGCCATCAGTTACTCCAGGGAAGGAAATCAGCCCCAGCATTTT.

The chain has TRBV7-4 and TRBJ1-2; possibly TRBD1 for D (5 bases). V was shortened by 7 bases and J by 5 bases, with 17 bases between the two germline ends. The length of the CDR3 is 14 residues. The V gene's germline CDR1 is SGHVT and CDR2 SQSDAQ. This CDR3 is CASTKRQKPYGYTF. The CDR3 DNA is TGTGCCAGCACCAAAAGACAGAAACCTTATGGCTACACCTTC.

The CDR3 loop reads CASSQDSGLTYEQYF. Written as DNA, the CDR3 is TGCGCCAGCAGCCAAGACTCCGGGCTTACCTACGAGCAGTACTTC. The genes are TRBV4-1 and TRBJ2-7; D gene uncertain. CDR1 and CDR2 (germline): MGHRA, YSYEKL. This CDR3 region has 15 residues. Deletions cut 0 bases from V and 2 bases from J, with 11 bases between.

This clonotype was observed a few times. The J gene is TRBJ1-5, the V gene TRBV3-1, with a possible D match to TRBD1 (5 bases). The CDR3 is made up of 16 amino acids. Germline CDR1 reads LGHDT; CDR2 reads YNNKEL (reference sequence). The V gene lost 0 bases and the J gene lost 2 bases, with 11 bases spanning the gap. CDR3 nucleotide sequence: TGTGCCAGCAGCCAAGATCCTGGAGGGGGCAATCAGCCCCAGCATTTT. Protein: CASSQDPGGGNQPQHF.

In this sample, this clonotype turned up a few times. The chain carries TRBV2 and TRBJ2-7; 9 bases map to TRBD1. Germline loops: CDR1 SNHLY, CDR2 FYNNEI. V dropped 9 bases and J dropped 6; count of bases not matched to a gene: 6. The CDR3 sequence is 12 residues long. The CDR3 sequence is CARGQGISEQYF. The CDR3 nucleotides are TGTGCCAGGGGACAGGGTATCAGCGAGCAGTACTTC.

The chain has TRBV6-1 and TRBJ2-4; possible D gene TRBD2, 7 bases. The CDR3 is 16 amino acids. Per the germline V gene, CDR1 is MNHNS and CDR2 is SASEGT. Deletions cut 2 bases from V and 6 bases from J, with 17 bases between. CDR3 region: CASSENGGGGGNIQYF. The CDR3 nucleotides read TGTGCCAGCAGTGAAAACGGTGGGGGAGGGGGAAACATTCAGTACTTC.

The chain combines TRBV4-2 with TRBJ2-1; 9 bases match TRBD2. Germline values: CDR1 LGHNA, CDR2 YNFKEQ. J lost 0 bases, V lost 4 bases, and 10 bases had no gene match. The CDR3 loop spans 18 amino acids. The CDR3 nucleotides read TGTGCCAGCAGCCCAACACTAGCGGGCCTTAGCTCCTACAATGAGCAGTTCTTC. Protein sequence: CASSPTLAGLSSYNEQFF.

V usage is TRBV7-2 and J usage is TRBJ2-7; the match to TRBD1 covers 7 bases. Germline trimming cut 0 bases from V and 1 base from J; bases unmatched to any gene: 3. Germline V gene data show CDR1 as SGHTA and CDR2 as FQGNSA. The CDR3 has 15 residues. The CDR3 loop is CASSLALDRSYEQYF. The CDR3 nucleotides read TGTGCCAGCAGCTTAGCTTTGGACAGGTCCTACGAGCAGTACTTC. Complete variable domain (other parts from reference TRBV7-2 and TRBJ2-7): GAGVSQSPSNKVTEKGKDVELRCDPISGHTALYWYRQSLGQGLEFLIYFQGNSAPDKSGLPSDRFSAERTGGSVSTLTIQRTQQEDSAVYLCASSLALDRSYEQYFGPGTRLTVT.

In its sample, this clonotype was seen a few times. The genes are TRBV3-1 and TRBJ1-4; 9 nucleotides line up with TRBD1. V dropped 4 bases and J dropped 8; count of bases not matched to a gene: 5. Looked up from germline, CDR1 is LGHDT and CDR2 is YNNKEL (reference sequence). The CDR3 covers 14 residues. This CDR3 is CASSLGTGREKLFF. The CDR3 DNA is TGTGCCAGCAGCCTTGGGACAGGGAGGGAAAAACTGTTTTTT.

The chain is built from TRBV11-2 and TRBJ2-7; 7 bases are shared with TRBD2. After removal of 8 bases from V and 4 bases from J, the junction contained 11 bases not matched to a gene. The germline CDR1 and CDR2 sequences are SGHAT and FQNNGV. The CDR3 extends over 14 amino acids. CDR3 protein: CASASGGSVYEQYF. In DNA, the CDR3 is TGTGCCAGCGCCTCGGGAGGATCGGTTTACGAGCAGTACTTC.

This clonotype has more than one count but fewer than ten. The chain carries TRBV30 and TRBJ2-5, with 9 nucleotides matching TRBD1. Gene TRBJ2-7 matches the end of the DNA better, so the J call may be wrong. CDR3 length equals 14 residues. The germline gives CDR1 GTSNPN, CDR2 SVGIG (reference sequence). CDR3 DNA: TGTGCCTGGAGTCCCGGGACAGGGACCTACGAGCAGTACTTC. Protein: CAWSPGTGTYEQYF.

V and J are TRBV28 and TRBJ1-4, with 9 bases that match TRBD1. With V trimmed by 5 bases and J by 7 bases, 14 bases remained unmatched. The CDR3 has 17 amino acids. Germline values: CDR1 MDHEN, CDR2 SYDVKM. The DNA of the CDR3 is TGTGCCAGCAGTACTACAGGGGGCCAAGTGGGTAGTGAAAAACTGTTTTTT. The encoded protein is CASSTTGGQVGSEKLFF.

The gene calls are TRBV27 and TRBJ1-1, with TRBD1 matching 8 bases. The V gene end was trimmed by 5 bases and the J gene end by 7 bases; junction bases not matched to a gene: 9. The length of the CDR3 is 14 residues. Germline V gene sequence: CDR1 MNHEY, CDR2 SMNVEV (reference sequence). CDR3 amino acids: CASSPGTGPYEAFF. The CDR3 coding sequence is TGTGCCAGCAGTCCCGGGACAGGCCCGTATGAAGCTTTCTTT.

This chain connects TRBV6-5 to TRBJ1-1; 7 bases fit TRBD1. After removal of 0 bases from V and 0 bases from J, the junction contained 10 bases not matched to a gene. Germline CDR1 is MNHEY and CDR2 is SVGAGI. CDR3 length equals 18 residues. The CDR3 sequence: CASSYSNRGSLMNTEAFF. The CDR3 nucleotides are TGTGCCAGCAGTTACTCGAACAGGGGAAGCCTGATGAACACTGAAGCTTTCTTT.

As to this clonotype: The junction departs from the called germline gene at one end, perhaps through a read error. The chain carries TRBV10-3 and TRBJ2-1, with 11 nucleotides matching TRBD2. This CDR3 has 15 residues. Germline values: CDR1 ENHRY, CDR2 SYGVKD. The CDR3 reads CATSGGTSGYNEQFF. The CDR3 DNA follows: TGTGCCACCAGTGGCGGGACTAGCGGTTACAATGAGCAGTTCTTC.

This chain uses TRBV5-1 with TRBJ2-1, with 11 nucleotides matching TRBD1. Germline V gives CDR1 SGHRS, CDR2 YFSETQ. The V gene end was trimmed by 4 bases and the J gene end by 13 bases; junction bases not matched to a gene: 4. CDR3 size: 12 residues. The CDR3 here is CASSRGQGEQFF. In nucleotides, the CDR3 is TGCGCCAGCAGCAGGGGACAGGGGGAACAGTTCTTC.

This clonotype came up a few times. The chain couples TRBV3-1 to TRBJ1-1; D is possibly TRBD1 (6 bases). The germline V gene encodes CDR1 LGHDT and CDR2 YNNKEL (reference sequence). V shed 1 base and J shed 7 bases, with 13 bases lying between them. This CDR3 region has 14 residues. The CDR3 loop is CASSQAGGPNEAFF. The DNA for the CDR3 is TGTGCCAGCAGCCAAGCGGGGGGGCCTAATGAAGCTTTCTTT.

The gene calls are TRBV12-3 or TRBV12-4 and TRBJ2-2, with 9 bases that match TRBD2. The CDR3 totals 16 residues. Trimming at V came to 2 bases and at J to 4 bases, leaving 5 bases not matched to a gene. The CDR3 DNA is TGTGCCAGCAGTTTAAGAGCGGGGGGCCTCACCGGGGAGCTGTTTTTT. As protein: CASSLRAGGLTGELFF.

The V call is TRBV9, the J call TRBJ1-2; 11 nucleotides agree with TRBD1. This CDR3 has 17 amino acids. The ends lost 4 bases at V and 5 bases at J; junction bases unmatched: 13. Germline V gene lookup returns CDR1 SGDLS and CDR2 YYNGEE. The CDR3 coding sequence is TGTGCCAGCAGCACCCGGACAGGGGGCGAAGGGATGTATGGCTACACCTTC. Amino acids: CASSTRTGGEGMYGYTF.

This clonotype was detected a few times. The chain has TRBV20-1 and TRBJ2-1, with D perhaps TRBD2 (5 bases). From germline, CDR1 is DFQATT and CDR2 SNEGSKA (reference sequence). Trimming took off 0 bases at V and 7 bases at J, with 10 bases between the two ends. This CDR3 region has 13 residues. CDR3 coding DNA: TGCAGTGCTAGAGATCCGGGGATTAATGAGCAGTTCTTC. Translated: CSARDPGINEQFF.

The J gene is TRBJ2-3, the V gene TRBV4-1; 10 bases fit TRBD2. J lost 0 bases, V lost 4 bases, and 19 bases had no gene match. CDR1 is MGHRA and CDR2 is YSYEKL in the germline V gene. CDR3 length: 21 residues. Here the CDR3 DNA reads TGCGCCAGCAGCCTTCCTCCCCCTTTAGCGGGGGGCCTCCTAAGCACAGATACGCAGTATTTT. Its protein is CASSLPPPLAGGLLSTDTQYF.

This clonotype has a handful of counts. The V gene is TRBV12-3 or TRBV12-4, the J gene TRBJ2-4; weak D call: TRBD2 (6 bases). The CDR3 runs 15 residues. V was cut by 6 bases and J by 2 bases, with 14 bases left in between. CDR3 protein: CASSPRGGSKNIQYF. DNA of the CDR3: TGTGCCAGCAGCCCTAGAGGAGGGTCCAAAAACATTCAGTACTTC.

The chain carries TRBV27 and TRBJ2-7; unclear D gene. This CDR3 has 15 residues. Germline V gene lookup returns CDR1 MNHEY and CDR2 SMNVEV (reference sequence). The V and J ends lost 2 bases and 2 bases respectively, with 13 bases between them. CDR3: CASSLVAGRTYEQYF. The CDR3 DNA reads TGTGCCAGCAGTTTAGTTGCAGGACGAACCTACGAGCAGTACTTC.